Detailed here is one TCR beta chain. Its antigen is undetermined. Clones were read by immunoSEQ multiplex PCR, and TCRdb kept only the in-frame ones, dropping some. The data show tens of thousands of clones, about 96% seen once. Trimming took off 4 bases at V and 6 bases at J, with 15 bases between the two ends. The CDR3 totals 13 residues. Germline CDR1 is SQVTM and CDR2 is ANQGSEA. This specimen comes from a study of cytomegalovirus exposure and HLA in healthy donors. Findings of the study overall: Researchers reported that a few CMV-associated chains were confirmed in vitro as CMV antigen-specific. Most observed TCR sequences were rare, whereas some public TCRs were detected in many donors. Published work reported that the classifier diagnosed cytomegalovirus status with high specificity and sensitivity. Overall, 164 TCR beta chains were annotated as cytomegalovirus-associated.

The chain links TRBV29-1 to TRBJ1-1, with D unclear. The sample was PBMCs. This TCR was recovered from a young woman in good health and CMV-seronegative. The CDR3 region is CSVGAGAPAEAFF. The CDR3 DNA reads as TGCAGCGTTGGCGCAGGCGCGCCCGCTGAAGCTTTCTTT.